A selection of T cell receptor beta chains follows, all from one sample in a study of human CD4 T cells and Enterobacteriaceae. Only in-frame clones appear in the TCRdb table, and some are missing; sequencing was by immunoSEQ multiplex PCR. The table shows about 25,000 clones, with approximately 81% occurring only once. The sample taken for sequencing was memory CD4+ T cells from blood. The receptors come from a human donor in good health. Each CDR3 is given with its conserved first and last residue. D genes are given only for firm matches. Clone size is not always given. Where it is, it says once, few, many or a class for expanded clones.

clone_size	d_call	v_call	j_call	cdr3_aa	cdr3_nt
NA	NA	TRBV6-1	TRBJ2-1	CASRQTGENEQFF	TGTGCCAGCAGGCAAACAGGAGAGAATGAGCAGTTCTTC
NA	TRBD1	TRBV6-5	TRBJ1-1	CASIRTGGIAEAFF	TGTGCCAGCATCAGGACAGGGGGGATCGCTGAAGCTTTCTTT
NA	NA	TRBV5-1	TRBJ2-3	CASSLAAFTDTQYF	TGCGCCAGCAGCTTGGCTGCTTTCACAGATACGCAGTATTTT
NA	NA	TRBV5-1	TRBJ1-5	CASSLTGTNQPQHF	TGCGCCAGCAGCTTGACAGGGACGAATCAGCCCCAGCATTTT
once	NA	TRBV6-1	TRBJ1-4	CASRDGPTNEKLFF	TGTGCCAGCAGGGATGGTCCAACTAATGAAAAACTGTTTTTT
NA	NA	TRBV11-3	TRBJ1-1	CASSPGGRNTEAFF	TGTGCCAGCAGCCCGGGGGGCCGGAACACTGAAGCTTTCTTT
few	NA	TRBV30	TRBJ1-2	CAFGAQFFGYTF	TGTGCCTTTGGGGCCCAGTTCTTCGGCTACACCTTC
NA	NA	TRBV28	TRBJ1-2	CASSLYKFYGYTF	TGTGCCAGCAGTTTATACAAGTTCTATGGCTACACCTTC
NA	NA	TRBV10-3	TRBJ2-2	CAISVSGTGELFF	TGTGCCATCAGTGTGTCTGGGACCGGGGAGCTGTTTTTT
NA	TRBD2	TRBV18	TRBJ2-1	CASSPLAGGNNEQFF	TGTGCCAGCTCACCACTTGCGGGAGGTAACAATGAGCAGTTCTTC
once	NA	TRBV2	TRBJ2-2	CASRGGVNTGELFF	TGTGCCAGCCGGGGCGGGGTAAACACCGGGGAGCTGTTTTTT
NA	NA	TRBV28	TRBJ2-7	CASSEGLGQYF	TGTGCCAGCAGTGAGGGGTTGGGGCAGTACTTC
NA	TRBD2	TRBV11-2	TRBJ2-3	CASSLDSRAGGTDTQYF	TGTGCCAGCAGCTTAGATAGTAGAGCGGGGGGCACAGATACGCAGTATTTT
NA	NA	TRBV30	TRBJ1-2	CAWSVGPDKASGYTF	TGTGCCTGGAGTGTAGGGCCCGACAAAGCTTCTGGCTACACCTTC
NA	NA	TRBV29-1	TRBJ1-2	CSVESYYGYTF	TGCAGCGTTGAAAGCTACTATGGCTACACCTTC
NA	NA	TRBV28	TRBJ1-4	CASSLSLTPSFF	TGTGCCAGCAGTTTATCCTTGACTCCCTCCTTTTTT
NA	TRBD2	TRBV5-5	TRBJ2-3	CASSPEAAGGPTDTQYF	TGTGCCAGCAGCCCAGAAGCGGCGGGGGGGCCAACAGATACGCAGTATTTT
NA	TRBD2	TRBV7-3	TRBJ2-3	CASSLIGEARTSGRRDTQYF	TGTGCCAGCAGCTTAATTGGTGAGGCACGAACTAGCGGGAGGAGAGATACGCAGTATTTT
NA	TRBD1	TRBV19	TRBJ1-2	CASSTRQGANGYTF	TGTGCCAGTAGTACTCGACAGGGGGCTAATGGCTACACCTTC
once	NA	TRBV6-6	TRBJ1-4	CASSPTQGLGNEKLFF	TGTGCCAGCAGCCCCACCCAGGGGTTAGGTAATGAAAAACTGTTTTTT
NA	NA	TRBV28	TRBJ2-5	CASSSPSLETQYF	TGTGCCAGCAGTTCCCCGTCTTTGGAGACCCAGTACTTC
NA	TRBD1	TRBV18	TRBJ2-7	CASSPRQGPYEQYF	TGTGCCAGCTCACCGAGACAGGGGCCCTACGAGCAGTACTTC
once	TRBD2	TRBV27	TRBJ2-3	CASRVGGSVDTQYF	TGTGCCAGCAGGGTTGGCGGGAGTGTAGATACGCAGTATTTT
NA	NA	TRBV18	TRBJ2-3	CASSPDYLTDTQYF	TGTGCCAGCTCACCGGACTACCTCACAGATACGCAGTATTTT
NA	NA	TRBV5-1	TRBJ2-3	CASSVEGSGYGTDTQYF	TGCGCCAGCAGCGTGGAGGGCAGTGGGTACGGCACAGATACGCAGTATTTT
few	TRBD2	TRBV10-3	TRBJ2-5	CAAAGRETQYF	TGTGCTGCAGCGGGGCGGGAGACCCAGTACTTC
NA	NA	TRBV30	TRBJ1-1	CARTRDGTEAFF	TGTGCCCGGACCAGGGACGGCACTGAAGCTTTCTTT
NA	NA	TRBV7-8	TRBJ1-2	CASSLEWDLRGYTF	TGTGCCAGCAGCTTAGAGTGGGACCTAAGGGGCTACACCTTC
NA	NA	TRBV28	TRBJ2-7	CASSLFYEQYF	TGTGCCAGCAGTTTATTCTACGAGCAGTACTTC
NA	NA	TRBV7-9	TRBJ2-1	CASSPWDNEQFF	TGTGCCAGCAGCCCATGGGACAATGAGCAGTTCTTC
NA	NA	TRBV5-6	TRBJ1-2	CASSLGVGYTF	TGTGCCAGCAGCTTGGGAGTTGGCTACACCTTC
few	NA	TRBV30	TRBJ2-7	CAWSEDRVTEQYF	TGTGCCTGGAGTGAAGACCGGGTAACTGAGCAGTACTTC
NA	TRBD2	TRBV11-3	TRBJ2-1	CASSLGEGSGLVSYNEQFF	TGTGCCAGCAGCTTAGGGGAGGGGAGCGGATTAGTCTCCTACAATGAGCAGTTCTTC
NA	NA	TRBV6-5	TRBJ2-7	CARGQAGILSYEQYF	TGTGCTAGGGGGCAGGCGGGGATCCTCTCCTACGAGCAGTACTTC
NA	NA	TRBV2	TRBJ1-1	CASSEMGGDTEAFF	TGTGCCAGCAGTGAAATGGGCGGGGACACTGAAGCTTTCTTT
few	NA	TRBV18	TRBJ1-2	CASSQGNYGYTF	TGTGCCAGCTCCCAGGGGAACTATGGCTACACCTTC
NA	NA	TRBV7-9	TRBJ1-4	CASSQNQGPTEKLFF	TGTGCCAGCAGCCAAAACCAGGGGCCCACTGAAAAACTGTTTTTT
NA	NA	TRBV14	TRBJ1-1	CASSWQENTEAFF	TGTGCCAGCAGTTGGCAGGAGAACACTGAAGCTTTCTTT
NA	NA	TRBV7-8	TRBJ2-5	CASMLISGTPETQYF	TGTGCCAGCATGCTTATATCCGGGACTCCCGAGACCCAGTACTTC
NA	NA	TRBV9	TRBJ2-5	CASSVGVNQETQYF	TGTGCCAGCAGCGTTGGAGTGAACCAAGAGACCCAGTACTTC
NA	NA	TRBV7-9	TRBJ1-6	CASSLEAGVSPLHF	TGTGCCAGCAGCTTAGAAGCGGGGGTTTCACCCCTCCACTTT
NA	NA	TRBV28	TRBJ2-5	CASSEKRGQETQYF	TGTGCCAGCAGTGAAAAAAGGGGCCAAGAGACCCAGTACTTC
NA	NA	TRBV7-3	TRBJ2-1	CASSLQEGINEQFF	TGTGCCAGCAGCTTACAGGAGGGTATCAATGAGCAGTTCTTC
NA	TRBD2	TRBV5-1	TRBJ2-1	CASSGGTSGRPSSYNEQFF	TGCGCCAGCAGCGGGGGGACTAGCGGGAGGCCCTCCTCCTACAATGAGCAGTTCTTC
NA	NA	TRBV9	TRBJ1-2	CASSVAVFPEDGYTF	TGTGCCAGCAGCGTAGCGGTGTTTCCAGAAGATGGCTACACCTTC
once	NA	TRBV19	TRBJ2-7	CASSTGRAYEQYF	TGTGCCAGTAGTACGGGAAGGGCCTACGAGCAGTACTTC
NA	NA	TRBV2	TRBJ2-1	CASGRIAYNEQFF	TGTGCCTCAGGTCGGATAGCGTACAATGAGCAGTTCTTC
NA	NA	TRBV6-6	TRBJ2-2	CASSGDNTGELFF	TGTGCCAGCTCAGGGGACAACACCGGGGAGCTGTTTTTT
NA	TRBD1	TRBV19	TRBJ1-1	CASSIRTGGTEAFF	TGTGCCAGTAGTATAAGGACAGGGGGGACTGAAGCTTTCTTT
NA	TRBD2	TRBV5-1	TRBJ2-5	CASSLTSAETQYF	TGCGCCAGCAGCTTGACTAGCGCGGAGACCCAGTACTTC
few	NA	TRBV6-1	TRBJ2-3	CASSEGKGTQYF	TGTGCCAGCAGTGAAGGGAAGGGTACGCAGTATTTT
NA	TRBD1	TRBV6-6	TRBJ1-1	CASSLRQGARTEAFF	TGTGCCAGCAGCCTACGACAGGGGGCGAGAACTGAAGCTTTCTTT
NA	TRBD1	TRBV19	TRBJ1-4	CASSISGTERNEKLFF	TGTGCCAGTAGTATAAGTGGGACAGAGCGTAATGAAAAACTGTTTTTT
NA	NA	TRBV25-1	TRBJ1-4	CASSRGTPRSEKLFF	TGTGCCAGCAGTAGAGGGACGCCCCGAAGTGAAAAACTGTTTTTT
NA	NA	TRBV18	TRBJ2-3	CASSPGVTDTQYF	TGTGCCAGCTCACCTGGGGTCACAGATACGCAGTATTTT